This T cell receptor beta chain appears in the sequencing data of a study of shared clonotypes between healthy human individuals. Germline lookup yields CDR1 SGHDN and CDR2 FVKESK. This CDR3 is 16 amino acids long. V was shortened by 4 bases and J by 0 bases, with 13 bases between the two germline ends. In the naive CD8 group, cells lacked CD45RO and were positively selected for CCR7, so terminally differentiated effector memory CD45RA+ cells were left out. Using immunoSEQ multiplex PCR, the repertoire was profiled, and TCRdb retains in-frame clones only, with some absent. The sample yields about 580,000 clones, roughly 98% seen once.

Sequencing was done on a sample of naive CD8+ T cells sorted from blood. The TCR originated in a man aged 30 to 39 in good health. The chain has TRBV14 and TRBJ2-1; TRBD1 or TRBD2 may be the D gene (6 bases each). CDR3 DNA: TGTGCCAGCAGCCGGGGGGCTCTTGTCTCCTACAATGAGCAGTTCTTC. Its protein is CASSRGALVSYNEQFF.